This T cell receptor beta chain is from a study of blood T cell repertoires in COVID-19. Study-level information: Sites in the United States, Italy and Spain provided acute and convalescent COVID-19 samples. Sources were T cells, B-cell-depleted T cells, or PBMCs; the material itself was cDNA or gDNA.

TCRdb keeps only in-frame clones here, not all; method: immunoSEQ multiplex PCR. The sample lists around 270,000 clones; around 88% were seen once. Input material: peripheral blood. This clonotype was sampled from a man aged 40-55 years with acute or convalescent COVID-19.

CDR3 bases: TGTGCCAGCAGTCCCCTCGGGGAGGGGAAGCAGTACTTC. It yields the protein CASSPLGEGKQYF. The rearrangement joins TRBV27 to TRBJ2-7, with 7 bases matching TRBD2. After removal of 5 bases from V and 8 bases from J, the junction contained 9 bases not matched to a gene. From germline, CDR1 is MNHEY and CDR2 SMNVEV (reference sequence). CDR3 size: 13 residues.